The 15 T cell receptor beta chains given below trace back to one sample, sequenced in a study of T cells in women clearing cervical HPV infection. Assay: immunoSEQ multiplex PCR; the TCRdb copy retains only in-frame clones and omits some. This repertoire comprises around 39,000 clones; its ten largest clones make up 3.5% to 4.5%. The sequencing sample was made of blood buffy coat. All receptors come from a woman between 18 and 70 years old with a cervical HPV16 infection that either progressed to CIN3+ or cleared (not recorded which).

As regards this clone: The read comes to an end 3 residues before the CDR3 does, leaving the germline J gene to fill in the end. This sequence joins TRBV29-1 and TRBJ1-1; 9 positions match TRBD1. This CDR3 is built from 13 residues. After removal of 6 bases from V and 4 bases from J, the junction contained 6 bases not matched to a gene. The germline CDR1 and CDR2 sequences are SQVTM and ANQGSEA. CDR3 residues: CSVRTGVGTEAFF. The covered CDR3 bases are TGCAGCGTCCGGACAGGGGTTGGCACTGAA.

The CDR3 sequence is CASSQVFGNEQFF. The sequenced part of the CDR3 DNA is TGTGCCAGCAGCCAAGTATTCGGTAATGAG. V usage is TRBV4-2 and J usage is TRBJ2-1; no clear D gene. The DNA ends 3 residues before the CDR3 does, and the rest of the CDR3 is filled in from the germline J gene. The CDR3 loop spans 13 amino acids. The germline gives CDR1 LGHNA, CDR2 YNFKEQ. V shed 1 base and J shed 7 bases, with 8 bases lying between them.

Details on this clone: The CDR3 extends 3 residues past the end of the read, so its final part is completed from the germline J gene. The chain joins TRBV2 to TRBJ1-4; TRBD1 matches at 11 bases. This CDR3 region has 13 residues. Germline values: CDR1 SNHLY, CDR2 FYNNEI. With V trimmed by 9 bases and J by 10 bases, 7 bases remained unmatched. The DNA read from the CDR3 is TGTGCCAGTCATTCCGGGACAGGGGGAAAA. As protein: CASHSGTGGK. Given in full, the CDR3 is CASHSGTGGKLFF.

In regard to this clone: The DNA ends 3 residues before the CDR3 does, and the rest of the CDR3 is filled in from the germline J gene. The J gene is TRBJ2-3, the V gene TRBV20-1; tentative D call: TRBD1 (6 bases). V lost 2 bases to trimming and J lost 0 bases, with 6 bases between them. The CDR3 loop spans 13 amino acids. Per the germline V gene, CDR1 is DFQATT and CDR2 is SNEGSKA (reference sequence). CDR3 loop: CSARQGSTDTQYF. The sequenced part of the CDR3 DNA is TGCAGTGCTAGACAGGGGAGCACAGATACG.

Concerning this clone: Read data end 3 residues before the CDR3 end; the end is taken from the germline J gene. V and J are TRBV19 and TRBJ2-7, with 8 bases identical to TRBD1. CDR1 and CDR2 from the germline V gene are LNHDA and SQIVND (reference sequence). There are 15 residues in the CDR3. Germline trimming cut 0 bases from V and 2 bases from J; bases unmatched to any gene: 3. This CDR3 reads CASSIEGQATYEQYF. The sequenced CDR3 bases are TGTGCCAGTAGTATAGAGGGACAGGCGACCTACGAG.

Worth noting for this clone: The read comes to an end 3 residues before the CDR3 does, leaving the germline J gene to fill in the end. This chain connects TRBV20-1 to TRBJ2-1; TRBD2 matches 13 bases. The CDR3 is made up of 18 amino acids. The germline CDR1 and CDR2 sequences are DFQATT and SNEGSKA (reference sequence). With V trimmed by 5 bases and J by 5 bases, 15 bases remained unmatched. CDR3 amino acids: CSAYSPGLAGTRDNEQFF. Incomplete CDR3 DNA: TGCAGTGCTTACTCTCCGGGACTAGCGGGAACCAGGGACAATGAG.

The CDR3 protein is CASSPGVGYTF. CDR3 DNA, as far as it was read: TGTGCCAGTAGTCCAGGGGTTGGC. The rearrangement uses TRBV19 and TRBJ1-2, with a weak D call TRBD1 (6 bases). The observed sequence ends 3 residues before the CDR3 terminus, with the missing tail filled in from the germline J gene. Germline CDR1 reads LNHDA; CDR2 reads SQIVND (reference sequence). V lost 5 bases to trimming and J lost 7 bases, with 8 bases between them. The CDR3 contains 11 residues. Together with reference TRBV19 and TRBJ1-2, the CDR3 gives the full variable domain: DGGITQSPKYLFRKEGQNVTLSCEQNLNHDAMYWYRQDPGQGLRLIYYSQIVNDFQKGDIAEGYSVSREKKESFPLTVTSAQKNPTAFYLCASSPGVGYTFGSGTRLTVV.

CDR3 bases read: TGCAGTGCTAGTGGAGGGGGCGAGGCCTATGGC. This encodes CSASGGGEAYG. The full-length CDR3 reads as CSASGGGEAYGYTF. This sequence joins TRBV20-1 and TRBJ1-2; the match to TRBD1 covers 7 bases. The read finishes 3 residues shy of the CDR3 end, and the germline J gene is used to complete it. J was trimmed by 4 bases and V by 3 bases; bases with no gene match: 8. The CDR3 length is 14 residues. The germline V gene has CDR1 DFQATT and CDR2 SNEGSKA (reference sequence).

To note about this clone: The read stops 3 residues short of the end of the CDR3; the missing end is completed from the germline J gene. The chain links TRBV5-1 to TRBJ2-1; 12 bases line up with TRBD1. Germline loops: CDR1 SGHRS, CDR2 YFSETQ. This CDR3 has 15 residues. V was pared by 5 bases and J by 8 bases, with 8 bases of the junction left unmatched. CDR3 bases read: TGCGCCAGCAGTCCGGGACAGGGGGCGAGACATGAG. Translated, it gives CASSPGQGARHE. The full CDR3 is CASSPGQGARHEQFF.

Regarding this clone: Sequencing ends 3 residues short of the CDR3 end; the germline J gene provides the rest. The chain joins TRBV19 to TRBJ1-2; D is undetermined. V dropped 9 bases and J dropped 4 bases, with 12 bases sitting between them. CDR3 length: 12 amino acids. Germline CDR1 LNHDA, CDR2 SQIVND (reference sequence). The CDR3 reads CASRAVGYGYTF. The DNA read from the CDR3 is TGTGCCAGCAGAGCGGTGGGCTATGGC.

About this clone: The read finishes 3 residues shy of the CDR3 end, and the germline J gene is used to complete it. J is TRBJ2-7 and V is TRBV7-9; 7 nucleotides agree with TRBD1. From germline, CDR1 is SEHNR and CDR2 FQNEAQ (reference sequence). Trimming removed 5 bases from V and 4 bases from J; junction bases left unmatched: 8. This CDR3 contains 14 residues. The part of the CDR3 DNA that was read is TGTGCCAGCAGCCCCACGGGACAGTTTTACGAG. Protein: CASSPTGQFYE. The whole CDR3 protein reads CASSPTGQFYEQYF.

As to this clone: The CDR3 goes on 3 residues after the read ends, and that part is filled in from the germline J gene. V gene TRBV12-3 or TRBV12-4 combines with J gene TRBJ2-3; 7 bases are a match to TRBD2. The junction had 0 bases not matched to a gene; V was cut back by 0 bases and J by 3 bases. CDR3 size: 14 residues. The part of the CDR3 DNA that was read is TGTGCCAGCAGTTTAGCGGGGGGGACAGATACG. This codes for CASSLAGGTDT. The full CDR3 reads CASSLAGGTDTQYF.

Regarding this clone: A junction boundary mismatches the germline segment, possibly from a read error. The CDR3 end is not reached by the read, which stops 3 residues before it; the germline J gene fills it in. This sequence joins TRBV4-2 and TRBJ2-3; weak D call: TRBD2 (6 bases). The length of the CDR3 is 15 residues. CDR1 and CDR2 (germline): LGHNA, YNFKEQ. CDR3 in amino acids: CASSQGPLATDTQYF. The sequenced CDR3 bases are TGCGCCAGCAGCCAAGGGCCGCTAGCGACAGATACG.

As concerns this clone: The read finishes 3 residues shy of the CDR3 end, and the germline J gene is used to complete it. The chain couples TRBV18 to TRBJ2-1; D may match TRBD1 or TRBD2 (7 bases each). With 6 bases removed from V and 9 bases from J, the gap between germline ends came to 18 bases. Per germline, CDR1 KGHSH and CDR2 LQKENI. The CDR3 is 14 amino acids. CDR3 DNA (partial): TGTGCCAGCTCCCCAGGGGGACTAATGGCTGAG. Its translation: CASSPGGLMAE. The whole CDR3 sequence reads CASSPGGLMAEQFF.

For this clone: The sequence runs out 3 residues before the end of the CDR3; the remainder is reconstructed from the germline J gene. The chain carries TRBV19 and TRBJ2-1, with D possibly TRBD2 on 5 matching bases. CDR3 length: 14 amino acids. Trimming shortened V by 1 base and J by 7 bases, and 11 bases separated the two germline ends. Germline assignment: CDR1 LNHDA and CDR2 SQIVND (reference sequence). The CDR3 is CASSIGDSVNEQFF. Incomplete CDR3 DNA: TGTGCCAGTAGTATAGGGGATAGCGTTAATGAG.